This is a list of T cell receptor beta chains from one sample in a study of cytomegalovirus exposure and HLA in healthy donors. Profiled with immunoSEQ multiplex PCR; TCRdb holds only in-frame clones, not every one. The table includes tens of thousands of clones, under 70% detected once. The sequenced material came from PBMCs. Every receptor here comes from a woman aged 50 to 60 in good health and CMV-seropositive. The CDR3 runs from the conserved cysteine through the conserved F or W. The D gene is left open where the match is weak. Not every row has a clone size; where given, it reads once, few, many or a size class.

CDR3: CASSFSIWASTDTQYF; DNA: TGTGCCAGCAGCTTCTCGATCTGGGCTAGCACAGATACGCAGTATTTT; length: 16; size: .; V: TRBV7-8; J: TRBJ2-3; D: .
CDR3: CASSGETLIYNEQFF; DNA: TGTGCCAGCAGTGGGGAGACCCTAATATACAATGAGCAGTTCTTC; length: 15; size: .; V: TRBV2; J: TRBJ2-1; D: .
CDR3: CASSPGARNSPLHF; DNA: TGTGCCAGCTCACCAGGGGCTCGTAATTCACCCCTCCACTTT; length: 14; size: .; V: TRBV18; J: TRBJ1-6; D: .
CDR3: CASSSYGANQPQHF; DNA: TGTGCCAGCAGTTCTTATGGGGCCAATCAGCCCCAGCATTTT; length: 14; size: .; V: TRBV27; J: TRBJ1-5; D: .
CDR3: CASKPGGEKNIQYF; DNA: TGTGCCAGCAAACCAGGGGGAGAGAAAAACATTCAGTACTTC; length: 14; size: .; V: TRBV28; J: TRBJ2-4; D: TRBD1
CDR3: CASSVAGTGQETQYF; DNA: TGTGCCAGCAGCGTAGCTGGTACAGGTCAAGAGACCCAGTACTTC; length: 15; size: .; V: TRBV9; J: TRBJ2-5; D: .
CDR3: CASRIDRTVINTEAFF; DNA: TGTGCCAGCAGGATTGATAGGACAGTGATTAACACTGAAGCTTTCTTT; length: 16; size: .; V: TRBV10-3; J: TRBJ1-1; D: .
CDR3: CASSSFSGGGGTQYF; DNA: TGTGCCAGCAGCTCCTTTAGCGGGGGTGGTGGGACCCAGTACTTC; length: 15; size: once; V: TRBV7-2; J: TRBJ2-5; D: TRBD2
CDR3: CASSFAGGQLDTQYF; DNA: TGTGCCAGCAGCTTCGCGGGGGGGCAGTTAGATACGCAGTATTTT; length: 15; size: .; V: TRBV11-2; J: TRBJ2-3; D: TRBD2
CDR3: CASSLQDSPLHF; DNA: TGTGCCAGCAGCTTACAGGATTCACCCCTCCACTTT; length: 12; size: .; V: TRBV7-9; J: TRBJ1-6; D: .
CDR3: CASSPGGGYGYTF; DNA: TGTGCCAGTAGCCCCGGCGGCGGCTATGGCTACACCTTC; length: 13; size: .; V: TRBV19; J: TRBJ1-2; D: .
CDR3: CASRPGGQGNGELFF; DNA: TGTGCCAGCCGGCCGGGCGGACAGGGTAACGGGGAGCTGTTTTTT; length: 15; size: .; V: TRBV5-4; J: TRBJ2-2; D: TRBD1
CDR3: CASRQGVNYGYTF; DNA: TGCGCCAGCCGACAGGGGGTGAACTATGGCTACACCTTC; length: 13; size: .; V: TRBV4-1; J: TRBJ1-2; D: TRBD1
CDR3: CAIRRGRTDTQYF; DNA: TGTGCCATCAGGAGAGGGCGGACAGATACGCAGTATTTT; length: 13; size: .; V: TRBV10-3; J: TRBJ2-3; D: .
CDR3: CAWAGQEYDTQYF; DNA: TGTGCCTGGGCGGGACAGGAGTATGATACGCAGTATTTT; length: 13; size: .; V: TRBV30; J: TRBJ2-3; D: TRBD1
CDR3: CASSTDGTPNTEAFF; DNA: TGTGCCAGCAGCACAGACGGGACTCCGAACACTGAAGCTTTCTTT; length: 15; size: .; V: TRBV7-3; J: TRBJ1-1; D: .
CDR3: CSVVLGTGELFF; DNA: TGCAGCGTTGTCCTCGGCACCGGGGAGCTGTTTTTT; length: 12; size: .; V: TRBV29-1; J: TRBJ2-2; D: .
CDR3: CASSDSPRNF; DNA: TGTGCCAGCAGTGACTCCCCGCGGAATTTT; length: 10; size: .; V: TRBV6-1; J: TRBJ2-3; D: .
CDR3: CAIIYRSMNTEAFF; DNA: TGTGCCATTATCTATCGGTCCATGAACACTGAAGCTTTCTTT; length: 14; size: .; V: TRBV2; J: TRBJ1-1; D: .
CDR3: CASSLGLWTSGTNTGELFF; DNA: TGTGCCAGCAGCTTAGGCCTTTGGACTAGCGGAACGAACACCGGGGAGCTGTTTTTT; length: 19; size: .; V: TRBV13; J: TRBJ2-2; D: TRBD2